This T cell receptor (beta chain) originates from a study of T cell responses to AZD1222 COVID-19 vaccine. General observations from the study: It was only after the peak T cell response that any repertoires were sampled. An increase in Spike-specific TCR breadth and depth was observed after two AZD1222 doses. Baseline seropositivity characterized only a handful of AZD1222 recipients.

The J segment lost 7 bases and the V segment lost 2 bases, leaving 12 bases of the junction unmatched. CDR3 size: 16 residues. Per germline, CDR1 SGHDT and CDR2 YYEEEE. Worth noting for this clone: Its antigen is not known.

Generated by immunoSEQ multiplex PCR, the TCRdb table keeps only in-frame clones and is missing some. The sample carries fewer than 200,000 clones, approximately 90% recorded once. The sequence derives from an adult who received the MenACWY meningococcal vaccine as a control. Sequenced here: peripheral blood, sampled 28 days after the second dose of the MenACWY control vaccine. The chain is built from TRBV5-6 and TRBJ2-5; TRBD2 agrees at 9 bases. The CDR3, as DNA: TGTGCCAGCAGCTTTCGTCCGATAGCGGGAGTTGGGACCCAGTACTTC. This translates into CASSFRPIAGVGTQYF.